This T cell receptor beta chain was found in a study of blood T cell repertoires in COVID-19. Study details: Both acute and convalescent COVID-19 samples were obtained from the United States, Italy and Spain. PBMCs, B-cell-depleted T cells, or T cells provided the cDNA or gDNA that made up the material.

V lost 0 bases and J lost 6, with 8 bases in between. Germline values: CDR1 LGHNA, CDR2 YSLEER. The CDR3 extends over 14 amino acids. This clone was seen only once. Source study methods: The assay estimated nucleated cells by amplifying reference gene primers. Method: immunoSEQ multiplex PCR; TCRdb's copy keeps in-frame clones and lacks some. That table gives V, J and clone size, and the DNA gave D and trimming. The table lists approximately 85,000 clones, around 92% of them singletons. The origin of this receptor is a woman aged 55-70 years with active COVID-19. The sequencing sample was made of peripheral blood. V is TRBV4-3 and J is TRBJ1-4, with D perhaps TRBD1 (6 bases). Here the CDR3 reads CASSQDRGDEKLFF. CDR3 DNA sequence: TGCGCCAGCAGCCAAGACAGGGGAGATGAAAAACTGTTTTTT.